This T cell receptor beta chain was captured in a study of control samples from healthy donors and cancer patients. Sequencing was performed with immunoSEQ multiplex PCR; in TCRdb, only in-frame clones are kept and a portion is missing. This sample has over 100,000 clones, with more than 85% found just once. V dropped 1 base and J dropped 9 bases, with 14 bases sitting between them. CDR3 size: 14 residues. CDR1 is SGHAT, CDR2 FQDESV, per germline (reference sequence). The sequence was obtained from a woman aged 45-65 years in good health. The sample comprised blood. The rearrangement uses TRBV11-1 and TRBJ2-3, with D uncertain. The DNA for the CDR3 is TGTGCCAGCAGCTTAGTCGAAACCACCTCAACGCAGTATTTT. Its translation is CASSLVETTSTQYF. The variable domain in full, with the rest retrieved from reference TRBV11-1 and TRBJ2-3, is EAEVAQSPRYKITEKSQAVAFWCDPISGHATLYWYRQILGQGPELLVQFQDESVVDDSQLPKDRFSAERLKGVDSTLKIQPAELGDSAMYLCASSLVETTSTQYFGPGTRLTVL.